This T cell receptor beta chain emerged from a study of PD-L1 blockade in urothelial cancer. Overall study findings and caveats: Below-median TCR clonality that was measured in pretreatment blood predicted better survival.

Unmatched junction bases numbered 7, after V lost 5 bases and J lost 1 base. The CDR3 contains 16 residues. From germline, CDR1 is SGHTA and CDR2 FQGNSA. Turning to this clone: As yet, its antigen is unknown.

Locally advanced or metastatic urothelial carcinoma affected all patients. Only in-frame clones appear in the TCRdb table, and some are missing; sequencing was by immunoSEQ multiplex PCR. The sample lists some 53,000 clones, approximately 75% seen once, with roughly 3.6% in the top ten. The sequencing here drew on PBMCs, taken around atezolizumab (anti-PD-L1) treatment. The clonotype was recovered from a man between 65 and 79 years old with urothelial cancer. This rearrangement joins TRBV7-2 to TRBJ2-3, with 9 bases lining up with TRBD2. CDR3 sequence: CASSPRRGGRTDTQYF. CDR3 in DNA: TGTGCCAGCAGCCCCCGGCGGGGGGGGCGCACAGATACGCAGTATTTT. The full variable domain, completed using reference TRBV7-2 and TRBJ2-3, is GAGVSQSPSNKVTEKGKDVELRCDPISGHTALYWYRQSLGQGLEFLIYFQGNSAPDKSGLPSDRFSAERTGGSVSTLTIQRTQQEDSAVYLCASSPRRGGRTDTQYFGPGTRLTVL.